This TCR beta chain was identified in a study of early T cells in non-severe SARS-CoV-2 infection. The overall study: Chains were not paired, and sequencing was done on bulk RNA from unsorted whole blood.

The CDR3 length is 15 residues. Trimming removed 3 bases at V and 0 bases at J, with 9 bases between. CDR1 and CDR2 from the germline V gene are MNHEY and SVGEGT. The library protocol tagged individual cDNA molecules with unique molecular identifiers. TCRdb analysed the 5' RACE reads with MiXCR anew, one entry per CDR3 protein. The data show around 52,000 distinct CDR3 sequences, roughly 13% seen once. The sample taken for sequencing was whole blood. The sequence was obtained from an adult who was a healthcare worker with PCR-confirmed SARS-CoV-2 infection or an uninfected control (not recorded which). This rearrangement joins TRBV6-2 or TRBV6-3 to TRBJ1-5; D is ambiguous. The CDR3 region is CASSYSGNSNQPQHF. As DNA, the CDR3 is TGTGCCAGCAGTTATTCTGGGAATAGCAATCAGCCCCAGCATTTT.